The 9 T cell receptor beta chains below come from one sample, sequenced in a study of T cell changes during pregnancy in multiple sclerosis. Sequencing used immunoSEQ multiplex PCR; TCRdb keeps in-frame clones, though not all of them. The data hold about 40,000 clones, with roughly nine tenths observed a single time. The sequences come from CD4+ T cells from peripheral blood mononuclear cells, collected before pregnancy. These receptors all come from a female donor with multiple sclerosis, enrolled in a pregnancy study.

This clone was seen only once. CDR3 bases: TGTGCCAGCTGGGCCGGGACAGCCCGTACTGGTGGGGCCAACGTCCTGACTTTC. It encodes CASWAGTARTGGANVLTF. This sequence joins TRBV11-2 and TRBJ2-6, with TRBD1 matching over 7 bases. CDR3 length: 18 amino acids. Trimming took 8 bases from V and 3 from J; bases not matched to a gene: 16. Germline assignment: CDR1 SGHAT and CDR2 FQNNGV.

This chain links TRBV5-4 with TRBJ2-3; 11 nucleotides match TRBD2. Germline V gene sequence: CDR1 SGHNT, CDR2 YYREEE (reference sequence). The CDR3 sequence is 16 residues long. V lost 0 bases to trimming and J lost 1 base; unmatched junction nucleotides: 1. CDR3 nucleotides: TGTGCCAGCAGCTTGGAACTAGCGGGAGGCACAGATACGCAGTATTTT. Translating it yields CASSLELAGGTDTQYF.

The gene calls are TRBV5-4 and TRBJ2-3; 7 nucleotides agree with TRBD2. The V gene's germline CDR1 is SGHNT and CDR2 YYREEE (reference sequence). CDR3 length: 17 residues. V gave up 2 bases and J gave up 3 bases; unmatched junction bases: 12. The CDR3 nucleotides are TGTGCCAGCAGCTTTGGTCGCACGGGACTACTGACAGATACGCAGTATTTT. Residues: CASSFGRTGLLTDTQYF.

This clone was found once. The CDR3 region has the DNA TGCGCCAGCAGCCAAGTTGTCGTCTCACCCCTCCACTTT. It encodes CASSQVVVSPLHF. The chain combines TRBV4-1 with TRBJ1-6, with unresolved D. V was pared by 1 base and J by 10 bases, with 8 bases between. CDR3 length: 13 amino acids. The germline gives CDR1 MGHRA, CDR2 YSYEKL.

The CDR3 DNA sequence: TGTGCCAGCACGGAACTAGCGGGAGCAGTGGGTGAGCAGTTCTTC. It yields the protein CASTELAGAVGEQFF. The V gene is TRBV28, the J gene TRBJ2-1; 11 nucleotides agree with TRBD2. V gave up 7 bases and J gave up 9 bases; unmatched junction bases: 11. The CDR3 spans 15 residues. Germline lookup yields CDR1 MDHEN and CDR2 SYDVKM.

The rearrangement uses TRBV7-8 and TRBJ2-1; 7 nucleotides align to TRBD1. This CDR3 has 13 residues. Germline values: CDR1 SGHVS, CDR2 FQNEAQ. Germline trimming cut 1 base from V and 15 bases from J; bases unmatched to any gene: 9. Written as DNA, the CDR3 is TGTGCCAGCAGCTTAGTGCAGGGGGTGGGCCCGTTCTTC. Translated, it gives CASSLVQGVGPFF.

The chain joins TRBV19 to TRBJ1-4; D ambiguous. CDR3 length: 15 amino acids. Deletions cut 1 base from V and 0 bases from J, with 6 bases between. The germline V gene encodes CDR1 LNHDA and CDR2 SQIVND (reference sequence). CDR3: CASSIGVTTNEKLFF. CDR3 sequence (DNA): TGTGCCAGTAGTATAGGTGTTACAACTAATGAAAAACTGTTTTTT. The entire variable domain, with the rest obtained from reference TRBV19 and TRBJ1-4, is as follows: DGGITQSPKYLFRKEGQNVTLSCEQNLNHDAMYWYRQDPGQGLRLIYYSQIVNDFQKGDIAEGYSVSREKKESFPLTVTSAQKNPTAFYLCASSIGVTTNEKLFFGSGTQLSVL.

This chain connects TRBV5-6 to TRBJ1-5, with D perhaps matching TRBD1 (5 bases). This CDR3 spans 14 amino acids. Trimming left V 4 bases short and J 0 bases short, with 8 bases between. Germline lookup yields CDR1 SGHDT and CDR2 YYEEEE. The CDR3 here is CASSQGYSNQPQHF. The CDR3 nucleotides are TGTGCCAGCAGCCAGGGATATAGCAATCAGCCCCAGCATTTT.

The rearrangement uses TRBV7-9 and TRBJ1-2; 10 nucleotides agree with TRBD1. Germline CDR1 reads SEHNR; CDR2 reads FQNEAQ (reference sequence). This CDR3 contains 15 residues. The V gene end was trimmed by 5 bases and the J gene end by 5 bases; junction bases not matched to a gene: 8. The DNA for the CDR3 is TGTGCCAGCAGCCACCGGGACAGGGGTGATTATGGCTACACCTTC. Translating it yields CASSHRDRGDYGYTF.